This is a list of T cell receptor beta chains from one sample in a study of T cell changes during pregnancy in multiple sclerosis. The table came from immunoSEQ multiplex PCR; TCRdb's copy has only in-frame clones and leaves some out. The sample comprises approximately 50,000 clones, about 92% of which are singletons, and around 0.68% rests with the top ten. Material: CD4+ T cells from peripheral blood mononuclear cells, obtained in the third trimester of pregnancy. These receptors all stem from a female donor with multiple sclerosis, enrolled in a pregnancy study. Both conserved end residues are part of each CDR3. Each record gives: D gene, V gene, J gene, clone size, CDR3 DNA, CDR3 protein. The D gene is left open where the match is weak. Only part of the rows carry a size: once, few, many, or a class if the clone is expanded.

D gene: NA
V gene: TRBV9
J gene: TRBJ2-3
clone size: NA
CDR3 DNA: TGTGCCAGCAGCGTAGTTGTAGGGACTGGGGCAGATACGCAGTATTTT
CDR3 protein: CASSVVVGTGADTQYF

D gene: NA
V gene: TRBV27
J gene: TRBJ1-1
clone size: once
CDR3 DNA: TGTGCCAGCAACTCGCTGATGAACACTGAAGCTTTCTTT
CDR3 protein: CASNSLMNTEAFF

D gene: TRBD2
V gene: TRBV27
J gene: TRBJ2-6
clone size: NA
CDR3 DNA: TGTGCCAGCAGTTTTATTGGGGGACTAGGGCTCTCTGGGGCCAACGTCCTGACTTTC
CDR3 protein: CASSFIGGLGLSGANVLTF

D gene: TRBD2
V gene: TRBV11-2
J gene: TRBJ2-2
clone size: NA
CDR3 DNA: TGTGCCAGCAGCTTCGGACTAGCGGGAGCGTCCGGGGAGCTGTTTTTT
CDR3 protein: CASSFGLAGASGELFF

D gene: NA
V gene: TRBV25-1
J gene: TRBJ1-2
clone size: NA
CDR3 DNA: TGTGCCAGCAGTGACGGCTGGGCCAACTATGGCTACACCTTC
CDR3 protein: CASSDGWANYGYTF

D gene: TRBD1
V gene: TRBV18
J gene: TRBJ2-6
clone size: NA
CDR3 DNA: TGTGCCAGCTCCACCCAGGGGGCGGTCGCTGGGGCCAACGTCCTGACTTTC
CDR3 protein: CASSTQGAVAGANVLTF

D gene: TRBD2
V gene: TRBV6-6
J gene: TRBJ2-2
clone size: NA
CDR3 DNA: TGTGCCAGCAGTTATTTTGGGACTAGCGGCACCGGGGAGCTGTTTTTT
CDR3 protein: CASSYFGTSGTGELFF

D gene: NA
V gene: TRBV7-9
J gene: TRBJ2-1
clone size: NA
CDR3 DNA: TGTGCCAGCAGCTTAAGTCGACGGGTCTACAATGAGCAGTTCTTC
CDR3 protein: CASSLSRRVYNEQFF

D gene: NA
V gene: TRBV19
J gene: TRBJ1-1
clone size: NA
CDR3 DNA: TGTGCCAGTAGTAAAGCGGGGAGAACTGAAGCTTTCTTT
CDR3 protein: CASSKAGRTEAFF

D gene: TRBD2
V gene: TRBV5-1
J gene: TRBJ2-5
clone size: NA
CDR3 DNA: TGCGCCAGCAGCAGGACCCTAGCGGGAGGCCAAGAGACCCAGTACTTC
CDR3 protein: CASSRTLAGGQETQYF

D gene: TRBD2
V gene: TRBV6-5
J gene: TRBJ2-1
clone size: NA
CDR3 DNA: TGTGCCAGCAGTTACGCGGGGGTGAGCTCCTACAATGAGCAGTTCTTC
CDR3 protein: CASSYAGVSSYNEQFF

D gene: TRBD1
V gene: TRBV7-6
J gene: TRBJ2-1
clone size: once
CDR3 DNA: TGTGCCAGCAGACCCGACAGGGGTGAGCAGTTCTTC
CDR3 protein: CASRPDRGEQFF

D gene: TRBD1
V gene: TRBV5-6
J gene: TRBJ1-6
clone size: NA
CDR3 DNA: TGTGCCAGCAGCTTATTTGGACAGGGAGACAATTCACCCCTCCACTTT
CDR3 protein: CASSLFGQGDNSPLHF

D gene: TRBD2
V gene: TRBV7-3
J gene: TRBJ2-3
clone size: NA
CDR3 DNA: TGTGCCAGCAGCTTAACGGGTCTAGCGGGCGTCACAGATACGCAGTATTTT
CDR3 protein: CASSLTGLAGVTDTQYF

D gene: TRBD1
V gene: TRBV6-5
J gene: TRBJ1-4
clone size: NA
CDR3 DNA: TGTGCCAGCAGTTGGGACAGCTCGAATGAAAAACTGTTTTTT
CDR3 protein: CASSWDSSNEKLFF

D gene: NA
V gene: TRBV18
J gene: TRBJ2-3
clone size: NA
CDR3 DNA: TGTGCCAGCTCACCGTCTATCGGTGACACAGATACGCAGTATTTT
CDR3 protein: CASSPSIGDTDTQYF

D gene: TRBD2
V gene: TRBV5-1
J gene: TRBJ2-3
clone size: NA
CDR3 DNA: TGCGCCAGCAGCCCCAACGGACTAGCAGAGGATACGCAGTATTTT
CDR3 protein: CASSPNGLAEDTQYF

D gene: TRBD2
V gene: TRBV9
J gene: TRBJ2-7
clone size: NA
CDR3 DNA: TGTGCCAGCAGCGTAGCGGCGGGAGTGAGTTACGAGCAGTACTTC
CDR3 protein: CASSVAAGVSYEQYF

D gene: NA
V gene: TRBV9
J gene: TRBJ2-3
clone size: NA
CDR3 DNA: TGTGCCAGCAGCGTAGAGGAGGGAGACACAGATACGCAGTATTTT
CDR3 protein: CASSVEEGDTDTQYF

D gene: TRBD2
V gene: TRBV5-4
J gene: TRBJ2-1
clone size: NA
CDR3 DNA: TGTGCCAGCAGTCGAGCGGGAGCTTCCACCTACAATGAGCAGTTCTTC
CDR3 protein: CASSRAGASTYNEQFF